The 12 T cell receptor beta chains in this list originate from one sample, sequenced in a study of T cell clonality in common variable immunodeficiency. Data came from immunoSEQ multiplex PCR; TCRdb stores just in-frame clones and leaves some out. The record shows some 80,000 clones for this sample, with no singletons present. Sequenced: peripheral blood mononuclear cells. These receptors all stem from a person aged 18 to 75 in good health.

This clone was observed at least ten times. The CDR3 end falls 3 residues outside the read, so it is completed with the germline J gene. The chain has TRBV18 and TRBJ1-2; D is undetermined. Germline CDR1 reads KGHSH; CDR2 reads LQKENI. There are 15 residues in the CDR3. V dropped 2 bases and J dropped 2 bases, with 12 bases sitting between them. CDR3 DNA, as far as it was read: TGTGCCAGCTCACCAGGTGGAGGGCAGAACTATGGC. It is translated as CASSPGGGQNYG. The entire CDR3 protein reads CASSPGGGQNYGYTF.

This clone was counted many times. Sequencing ends 3 residues short of the CDR3 end; the germline J gene provides the rest. This sequence joins TRBV4-1 and TRBJ2-7; 13 bases map to TRBD2. J lost 2 bases, V lost 5 bases, and 3 bases had no gene match. The germline CDR1 and CDR2 sequences are MGHRA and YSYEKL. The CDR3 extends over 15 amino acids. CDR3 bases read: TGCGCCAGCAGCATCGGGACTAGCGGGGCCTACGAG. Protein product: CASSIGTSGAYE. The full-length CDR3 reads as CASSIGTSGAYEQYF.

This clone occurred many times. The CDR3 end lies 3 residues beyond the end of the read and is filled in from the germline J gene. The rearrangement joins TRBV15 to TRBJ2-1; TRBD2 agrees at 8 bases. This CDR3 contains 18 residues. CDR1 LNHNV and CDR2 YYDKDF come from the germline V gene (reference sequence). Germline trimming cut 0 bases from V and 0 bases from J; bases unmatched to any gene: 7. The sequenced CDR3 bases are TGTGCCACCAGCAGAGATGAGGGCGGGAGGAGCTCCTACAATGAG. It translates to CATSRDEGGRSSYNE. Given in full, the CDR3 is CATSRDEGGRSSYNEQFF.

This clone appeared many times. The read is 3 residues too short to cover the CDR3 end, so that end is filled in from the germline J gene. This chain uses TRBV7-3 with TRBJ2-1; possibly TRBD2 for D (6 bases). The ends were cut back, 1 base at V and 8 bases at J, with 12 bases in the middle. Germline CDR1 SGHTA, CDR2 FQGTGA. There are 14 residues in the CDR3. Here the CDR3 reads CASSLNGREDEQFF. Incomplete CDR3 DNA: TGTGCCAGCAGCTTAAACGGCAGGGAGGATGAG.

This clone was recorded at least ten times. The read ends 3 residues shy of where the CDR3 ends; the end is completed using the germline J gene. The chain employs TRBV7-2 and TRBJ1-6; D call uncertain. The CDR3 loop spans 13 amino acids. V was cut by 3 bases and J by 11 bases, with 11 bases left in between. Germline lookup yields CDR1 SGHTA and CDR2 FQGNSA. CDR3 DNA (partial): TGTGCCAGCAGCTTCCCCCAAATCCCACCC. Translating gives CASSFPQIPP. The whole CDR3 protein reads CASSFPQIPPLHF.

Turning to this clone: The CDR3 end is not reached by the read, which stops 3 residues before it; the germline J gene fills it in. The rearrangement joins TRBV2 to TRBJ2-1; TRBD2 agrees at 13 bases. The CDR3 runs to 15 residues. The ends lost 6 bases at V and 2 bases at J; junction bases unmatched: 1. CDR1 is SNHLY, CDR2 FYNNEI, per germline. CDR3 loop: CASRGLAGTYNEQFF. The sequenced CDR3 bases are TGTGCCAGCAGGGGACTAGCGGGAACCTACAATGAG.

This clone turned up a few times. The read is 3 residues too short to cover the CDR3 end, so that end is filled in from the germline J gene. This chain links TRBV7-6 with TRBJ2-5, with D possibly TRBD1 on 5 matching bases. The CDR3 has 15 amino acids. Germline V gene data show CDR1 as SGHVS and CDR2 as FNYEAQ. Trimming removed 1 base from V and 1 base from J, with 10 bases in between. The CDR3 bases that were read are TGTGCCAGCAGCTTAGGGGGCCAGGGCCAAGAGACC. Residues: CASSLGGQGQET. The CDR3 in its entirety is CASSLGGQGQETQYF.

A note on this clone: The read is 3 residues too short to cover the CDR3 end, so that end is filled in from the germline J gene. The chain links TRBV7-2 to TRBJ1-6, with a tentative D call TRBD1 (5 bases). The V and J ends lost 0 bases and 9 bases respectively, with 12 bases between them. Germline CDR1 is SGHTA and CDR2 is FQGNSA. This CDR3 has 15 amino acids. CDR3 bases read: TGTGCCAGCAGCTTAGCGAGGGGAATTGTTTCACCC. The encoded protein is CASSLARGIVSP. The CDR3, in full, reads CASSLARGIVSPLHF.

This clone has ten or more counts. From the germline J gene comes the end of the CDR3, since the read stops 3 residues before it. The genes are TRBV19 and TRBJ2-7, with D tentatively TRBD1 (6 bases). Germline V gene sequence: CDR1 LNHDA, CDR2 SQIVND (reference sequence). V lost 2 bases, J lost 3 bases, and 14 bases lay in between. This CDR3 is 15 amino acids long. CDR3 bases read: TGTGCCAGTAGTATAATCCCCACAGGGTTCTACGAG. This gives the protein CASSIIPTGFYE. Given in full, the CDR3 is CASSIIPTGFYEQYF. Looking up the rest from reference TRBV19 and TRBJ2-7 gives the full variable domain: DGGITQSPKYLFRKEGQNVTLSCEQNLNHDAMYWYRQDPGQGLRLIYYSQIVNDFQKGDIAEGYSVSREKKESFPLTVTSAQKNPTAFYLCASSIIPTGFYEQYFGPGTRLTVT.

This clone has a count of ten or more. From the germline J gene comes the end of the CDR3, since the read stops 3 residues before it. V is TRBV7-2 and J is TRBJ1-5, with 7 bases matching TRBD1. The CDR3 extends over 15 amino acids. V shed 5 bases and J 3 bases; nucleotides not matched to a gene: 7. Germline CDR1 and CDR2: SGHTA and FQGNSA. The CDR3 loop is CASSQGVQSNQPQHF. The sequenced part of the CDR3 DNA is TGTGCCAGCAGCCAGGGGGTGCAGTCCAATCAGCCC. The entire variable domain, with the rest obtained from reference TRBV7-2 and TRBJ1-5, is as follows: GAGVSQSPSNKVTEKGKDVELRCDPISGHTALYWYRQSLGQGLEFLIYFQGNSAPDKSGLPSDRFSAERTGGSVSTLTIQRTQQEDSAVYLCASSQGVQSNQPQHFGDGTRLSIL.

This clone was seen many times. CDR3 DNA, as far as it was read: TGCGCCAGCAGCTTCACTAGCGGGGGACGGACATGGACCGGGGAG. Translating it yields CASSFTSGGRTWTGE. The entire CDR3 protein is CASSFTSGGRTWTGELFF. The V call is TRBV5-1, the J call TRBJ2-2, with TRBD2 matching 11 bases. The read stops 3 residues short of the end of the CDR3; the missing end is completed from the germline J gene. This CDR3 is 18 amino acids long. CDR1 and CDR2 (germline): SGHRS, YFSETQ. J was trimmed by 5 bases and V by 2 bases; bases with no gene match: 11.

This clone was recorded many times. The read falls 3 residues short of the CDR3 end, and the missing part is taken from the germline J gene. This sequence joins TRBV6-2 or TRBV6-3 and TRBJ1-2; 7 nucleotides agree with TRBD1. The germline CDR1 and CDR2 sequences are MNHEY and SVGEGT. Losses at the gene ends were 6 bases for V and 3 bases for J; bases not matched to a gene: 4. The CDR3 runs 13 residues. CDR3: CASRQGQHYGYTF. CDR3 DNA (partial): TGTGCCAGCAGACAGGGACAGCACTATGGC.